The rows below give T cell receptor beta chains drawn from one sample of a study of control samples from healthy donors and cancer patients. Clones were sequenced by immunoSEQ multiplex PCR, and TCRdb holds only the in-frame ones, with some missing. The sample lists some 140,000 clones; 80% to 95% were seen once. Sample: blood. Every receptor here comes from a man in his thirties or forties in good health. CDR3s include the opening cysteine and the closing phenylalanine or tryptophan. D genes are given only for firm matches. Only some rows state a clone size, as once, few, many or a class for expanded clones.

J	size	D	length	V	CDR3	DNA
TRBJ1-1	NA	NA	14	TRBV11-2	CASSPRPFNTEAFF	TGTGCCAGCAGCCCCCGACCATTTAACACTGAAGCTTTCTTT
TRBJ1-4	NA	NA	10	TRBV27	CASGGEKLFF	TGTGCCAGCGGGGGAGAAAAACTGTTTTTT
TRBJ2-7	NA	TRBD1	13	TRBV10-3	CAIGGQGVYEQYF	TGTGCCATCGGGGGACAGGGGGTTTACGAGCAGTACTTC
TRBJ2-5	NA	NA	15	TRBV6-1	CASSFRTRGGETQYF	TGTGCCAGCAGTTTCCGGACGAGGGGGGGGGAGACCCAGTACTTC
TRBJ2-1	NA	NA	12	TRBV24-1	CATSDLFYEQFF	TGTGCCACCAGTGATTTGTTCTATGAGCAGTTCTTC
TRBJ1-4	NA	NA	15	TRBV9	CASSVFGFPNEKLFF	TGTGCCAGCAGCGTGTTCGGGTTCCCTAATGAAAAACTGTTTTTT
TRBJ1-1	NA	TRBD1	14	TRBV7-6	CASSLGQGATEAFF	TGTGCCAGCAGCTTGGGACAGGGGGCGACTGAAGCTTTCTTT
TRBJ2-5	NA	TRBD1	13	TRBV29-1	CSVGTGENLAQYF	TGCAGCGTTGGGACAGGGGAAAATTTGGCCCAGTACTTC
TRBJ2-5	NA	NA	13	TRBV28	CASNSGVEETQYF	TGTGCCAGCAATTCAGGGGTTGAGGAGACCCAGTACTTC
TRBJ2-3	NA	NA	15	TRBV5-6	CASSLELLGTDTQYF	TGTGCCAGCAGCCTAGAGCTTCTAGGCACAGATACGCAGTATTTT
TRBJ2-7	NA	NA	15	TRBV11-2	CASSFERGMSYEQYF	TGTGCCAGCAGCTTTGAAAGGGGAATGTCCTACGAGCAGTACTTC
TRBJ1-2	NA	TRBD1	13	TRBV7-2	CASSRGQGHGYTF	TGTGCCAGCAGCCGGGGACAGGGCCATGGCTACACCTTC
TRBJ1-1	NA	TRBD1	12	TRBV27	CASSSGGAEAFF	TGTGCCAGCAGTTCAGGGGGGGCTGAAGCTTTCTTT
TRBJ1-1	many	NA	14	TRBV20-1	CSASHRPEGTEAFF	TGCAGTGCTAGTCATCGGCCTGAGGGGACTGAAGCTTTCTTT
TRBJ2-5	once	NA	14	TRBV5-6	CASSLVARAETQYF	TGTGCCAGCAGCTTGGTTGCCAGAGCAGAGACCCAGTACTTC
TRBJ1-1	NA	TRBD1	15	TRBV11-2	CASSPLTGRSTEAFF	TGTGCCAGCAGCCCATTGACAGGGCGGTCCACTGAAGCTTTCTTT
TRBJ2-7	NA	TRBD1	13	TRBV12-5	CASGPGTGYEQYF	TGTGCTAGTGGCCCCGGGACAGGCTACGAGCAGTACTTC
TRBJ2-2	NA	NA	15	TRBV19	CASRLGGAGTGELFF	TGTGCCAGTAGGTTAGGGGGTGCCGGCACCGGGGAGCTGTTTTTT